This TCR beta chain is drawn from a study of beta chain features in type 1 diabetes listed by TCRdb under 2018. With regard to the full study: No differences in mean age, gender distribution, total cell number or subset yield were found between patients and healthy donors. In the study, TCRB repertoires of sorted circulating CD4+ T cell subsets from recently diagnosed type 1 diabetes patients were compared with those of matched healthy donors. Regulatory and stem cell-like memory subsets were isolated from only 8 patients and about eight healthy donors, whereas naive and central memory subsets came from all 30 or so donors. A total of around 110,000,000 sorted cells were examined across all samples, and a strong correlation was observed between cell number per subset and RNA yield.

This clone turned up a few times. Its antigen is not yet known. Base qualities are not recorded, but no much larger clone differs from it by a single base. Each donor gave one peripheral blood draw, about 100 mL on average, collected into heparinised tubes. Using a panel that included CD45RO, CCR7, CD25, CD127, CD95 and CD27, naive, central memory, regulatory and stem cell-like memory CD4+ T cells were sorted on a BD FACSAria II. A purity above 95% was achieved for all sorted populations. Right away, PBMCs were isolated by Lymphoprep density gradient centrifugation and were stained directly, with no culture step. To minimize batch effects, samples were stained and sorted in pairs, one healthy donor with one patient per experiment. General findings and caveats noted by the study authors: PCR may preferentially amplify shorter templates, but because patient and control samples were amplified and corrected together, any resulting skew would affect both groups equally. Because cDNA rather than genomic DNA was sequenced, highly expressing activated cells could have been over-represented, although no difference in activation and CD3 levels was found between groups. Naive, central memory and regulatory TCRB repertoires appeared to be more similar among patients than among healthy donors. Fewer insertions and more nucleotide deletions at VDJ recombination sites were observed in patients with type 1 diabetes, implying thymic rearrangement abnormalities. Because small numbers of individuals were included in the HLA sub-analyses, any influence of HLA type on TCRB rearrangement was left unresolved. In all four CD4+ subsets, TCRB CDR3 length was moderately but significantly shorter in type 1 diabetes patients.

There are 14 amino acids in the CDR3, from cysteine to phenylalanine inclusive. The kept DNA is CDR3 alone, 42 bases in frame from the first base. V is cut by 7 bases and J by 0 bases, and the space between the germline ends is 7 bases. Sequences SNHLY (CDR1) and FYNNEI (CDR2) are obtained from the germline V gene. The High Capacity cDNA Reverse Transcription Kit was used to reverse transcribe all of the isolated RNA, meaning that expressed TCRB transcripts were what got sequenced. Naive, central memory and regulatory T cell samples underwent deep immunoSEQ sequencing, averaging around 4 million total reads per sample. After sorted cells were lysed in RLT buffer, RNA was extracted with DNase-treated RNeasy Micro or Mini kits, with the choice depending on cell number. Each cell subset was processed separately to prevent cross-contamination, with patient and healthy donor samples processed together. The immunoSEQ multiplex PCR was used to amplify TCRB sequences from cDNA, generating 87-bp fragments that spanned the CDR3 region. Amplicons were sequenced on the Illumina HiSeq platform. As for how the authors treated the data: Synthetic template baselines were used to correct PCR bias computationally, reads within Hamming distance 2 were collapsed together, and singletons that could not be merged were discarded. By aligning reads against IMGT, V, D and J genes, CDR3 length, and insertions or deletions at six rearrangement sites were assigned. Clonotype counts were normalized to sorted cell number within each subset before computing true diversity and Gini coefficients with the tcR R package. The overlap coefficient, calculated on TCRB nucleotide sequences, was used to measure repertoire sharing. The immuneACCESS repertoire file appears here via TCRdb, limited to in-frame rearrangements. These files lack a portion of the clones; in checked studies, under half of the deficit traces to unresolved V genes, and the cause of the others is not known. V, J and clone size are taken as reported in that table, and D and trimming were inferred from the DNA itself. The sample includes about 290,000 clones, with 7.5% to 9.5% observed a single time. In total, the top ten clones hold 1% of the sample.

The sample consisted of central memory CD4+ T cells from blood. The sequence is built from TRBV2 and TRBJ1-6; the D gene cannot be named for sure. The receptor comes from a woman aged 18-30 years in good health. The CDR3 is CASTVGSYNSPLHF. The DNA sequence is as follows: TGTGCCAGCACGGTGGGCTCCTATAATTCACCCCTCCACTTT.